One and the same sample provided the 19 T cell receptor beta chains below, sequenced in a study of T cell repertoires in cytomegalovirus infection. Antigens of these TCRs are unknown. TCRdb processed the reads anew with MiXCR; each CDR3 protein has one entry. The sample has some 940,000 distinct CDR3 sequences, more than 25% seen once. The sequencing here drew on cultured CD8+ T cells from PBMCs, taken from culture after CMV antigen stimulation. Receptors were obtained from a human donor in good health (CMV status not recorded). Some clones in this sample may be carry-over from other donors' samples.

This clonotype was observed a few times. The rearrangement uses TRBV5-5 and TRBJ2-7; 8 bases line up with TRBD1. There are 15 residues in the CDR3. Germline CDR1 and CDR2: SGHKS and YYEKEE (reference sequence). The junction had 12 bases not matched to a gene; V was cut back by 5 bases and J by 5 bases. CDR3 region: CASRLTGAGFHEQYF. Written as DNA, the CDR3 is TGTGCCAGCAGGTTGACAGGGGCCGGCTTCCACGAGCAGTACTTC.

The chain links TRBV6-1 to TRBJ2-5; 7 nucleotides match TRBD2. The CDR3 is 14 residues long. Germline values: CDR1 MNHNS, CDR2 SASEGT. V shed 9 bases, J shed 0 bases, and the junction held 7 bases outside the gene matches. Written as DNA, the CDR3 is TGTGCCAGTACTAGCGACCTGTACCAAGAGACCCAGTACTTC. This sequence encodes CASTSDLYQETQYF.

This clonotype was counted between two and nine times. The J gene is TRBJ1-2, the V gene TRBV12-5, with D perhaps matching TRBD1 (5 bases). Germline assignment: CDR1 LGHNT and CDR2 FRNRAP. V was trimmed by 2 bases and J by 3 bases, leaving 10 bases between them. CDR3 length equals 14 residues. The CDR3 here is CASGLRPRDYGYTF. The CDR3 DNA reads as TGTGCTAGTGGTTTGAGACCCAGGGACTATGGCTACACCTTC.

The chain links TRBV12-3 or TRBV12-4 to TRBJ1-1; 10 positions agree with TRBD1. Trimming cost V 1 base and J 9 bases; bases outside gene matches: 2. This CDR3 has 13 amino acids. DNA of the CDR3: TGTGCCAGCAGTTTAGGACAGGGGGCCCAAGCTTTCTTT. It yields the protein CASSLGQGAQAFF.

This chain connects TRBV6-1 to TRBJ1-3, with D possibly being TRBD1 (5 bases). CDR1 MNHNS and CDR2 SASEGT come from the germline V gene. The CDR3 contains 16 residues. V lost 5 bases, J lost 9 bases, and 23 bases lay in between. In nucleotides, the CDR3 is TGTGCCAGCAGTTCCCGAGACACTCCAGGGTTTAGCACCATATATTTT. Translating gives CASSSRDTPGFSTIYF.

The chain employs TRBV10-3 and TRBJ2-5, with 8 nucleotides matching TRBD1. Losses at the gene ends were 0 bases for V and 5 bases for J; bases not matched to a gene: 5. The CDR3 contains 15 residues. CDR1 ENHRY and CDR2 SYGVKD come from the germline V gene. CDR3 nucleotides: TGTGCCATCAGTGAGTCAGGACAGGGAGGCGAGACCCAGTACTTC. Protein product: CAISESGQGGETQYF.

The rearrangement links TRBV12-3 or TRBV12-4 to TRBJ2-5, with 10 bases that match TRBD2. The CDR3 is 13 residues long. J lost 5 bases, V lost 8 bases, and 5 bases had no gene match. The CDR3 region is CASLAGGSETQYF. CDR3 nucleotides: TGTGCCAGCTTAGCGGGGGGTTCGGAGACCCAGTACTTC.

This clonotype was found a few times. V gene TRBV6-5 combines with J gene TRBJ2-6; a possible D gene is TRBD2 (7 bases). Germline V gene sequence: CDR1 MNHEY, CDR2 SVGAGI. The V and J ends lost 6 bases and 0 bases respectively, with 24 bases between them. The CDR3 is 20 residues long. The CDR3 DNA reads TGTGCCAGCAGATTATCAGGCGGGGGCGCCCCCCCCTCTGGGGCCAACGTCCTGACTTTC. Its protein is CASRLSGGGAPPSGANVLTF.

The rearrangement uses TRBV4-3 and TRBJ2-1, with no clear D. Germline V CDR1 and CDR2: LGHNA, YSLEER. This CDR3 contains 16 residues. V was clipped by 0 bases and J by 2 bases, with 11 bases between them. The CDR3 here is CASSQEGLITYNEQFF. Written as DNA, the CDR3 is TGCGCCAGCAGCCAAGAGGGCCTCATTACCTACAATGAGCAGTTCTTC.

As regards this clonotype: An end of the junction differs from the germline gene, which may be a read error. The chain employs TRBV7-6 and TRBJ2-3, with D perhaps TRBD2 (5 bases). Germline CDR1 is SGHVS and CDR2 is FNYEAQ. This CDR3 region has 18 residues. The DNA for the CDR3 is TGTGCCAACAGCTTAGCGAGGGCGACTACGCGGGGCACAGATACGCAGTATTTT. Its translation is CANSLARATTRGTDTQYF.

The CDR3 DNA follows: TGCGCCAGCAGCCAGGGGTTGACAGGGCGATACTATGGCTACACCTTC. The encoded protein is CASSQGLTGRYYGYTF. The chain couples TRBV4-3 to TRBJ1-2; 7 positions agree with TRBD1. Germline-derived CDR1 and CDR2 are LGHNA and YSLEER. Trimming at V came to 3 bases and at J to 3 bases, leaving 10 bases not matched to a gene. The CDR3 has 16 residues.

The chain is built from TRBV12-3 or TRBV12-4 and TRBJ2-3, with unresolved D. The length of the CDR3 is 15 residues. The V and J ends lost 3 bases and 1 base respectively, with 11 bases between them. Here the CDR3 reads CASSFTGSGTDTQYF. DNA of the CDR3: TGTGCCAGCAGTTTTACCGGTTCGGGCACAGATACGCAGTATTTT.

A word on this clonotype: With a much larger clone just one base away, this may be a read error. The CDR3 spells CATSLKGEDQPQHF. The CDR3 DNA is TGTGCCACCAGCTTAAAGGGAGAAGATCAGCCCCAGCATTTT. The chain links TRBV7-6 to TRBJ1-5; D unclear. Germline values: CDR1 SGHVS, CDR2 FNYEAQ. The CDR3 loop spans 14 amino acids.

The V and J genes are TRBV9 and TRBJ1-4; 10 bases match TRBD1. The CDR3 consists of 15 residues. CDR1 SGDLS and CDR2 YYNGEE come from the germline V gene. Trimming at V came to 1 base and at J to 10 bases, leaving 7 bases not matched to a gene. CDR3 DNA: TGTGCCAGCAGCGTATCTGGGACAGGGGATGGAAAACTGTTTTTT. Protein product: CASSVSGTGDGKLFF.

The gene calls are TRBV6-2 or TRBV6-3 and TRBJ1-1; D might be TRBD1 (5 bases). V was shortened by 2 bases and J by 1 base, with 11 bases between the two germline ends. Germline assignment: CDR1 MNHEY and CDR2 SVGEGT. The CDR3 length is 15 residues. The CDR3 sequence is CASSYAGGPNTEAFF. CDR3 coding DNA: TGTGCCAGCAGTTACGCCGGGGGTCCGAACACTGAAGCTTTCTTT.

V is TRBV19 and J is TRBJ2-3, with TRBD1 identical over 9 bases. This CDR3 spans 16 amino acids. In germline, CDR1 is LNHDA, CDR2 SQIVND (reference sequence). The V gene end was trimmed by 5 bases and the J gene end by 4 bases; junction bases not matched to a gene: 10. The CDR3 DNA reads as TGTGCCAGTAGTTTTACCGGGACAGGGATACCAGATACGCAGTATTTT. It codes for CASSFTGTGIPDTQYF. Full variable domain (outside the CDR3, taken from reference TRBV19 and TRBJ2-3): DGGITQSPKYLFRKEGQNVTLSCEQNLNHDAMYWYRQDPGQGLRLIYYSQIVNDFQKGDIAEGYSVSREKKESFPLTVTSAQKNPTAFYLCASSFTGTGIPDTQYFGPGTRLTVL.

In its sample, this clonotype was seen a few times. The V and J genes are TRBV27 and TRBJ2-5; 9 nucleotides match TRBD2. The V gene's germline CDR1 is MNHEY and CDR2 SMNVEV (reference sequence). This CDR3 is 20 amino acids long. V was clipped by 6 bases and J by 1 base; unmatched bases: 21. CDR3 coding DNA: TGTGCCAGCAGCCAGAAACTAGCGGGTCTTCTCATAAGCCCCCAAGAGACCCAGTACTTC. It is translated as CASSQKLAGLLISPQETQYF.

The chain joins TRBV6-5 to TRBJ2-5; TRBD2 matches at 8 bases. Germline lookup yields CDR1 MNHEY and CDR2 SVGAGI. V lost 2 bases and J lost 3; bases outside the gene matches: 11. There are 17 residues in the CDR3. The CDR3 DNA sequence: TGTGCCAGCAGTTACAATAGTCTCGGGGGGGGCGAAGAGACCCAGTACTTC. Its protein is CASSYNSLGGGEETQYF.

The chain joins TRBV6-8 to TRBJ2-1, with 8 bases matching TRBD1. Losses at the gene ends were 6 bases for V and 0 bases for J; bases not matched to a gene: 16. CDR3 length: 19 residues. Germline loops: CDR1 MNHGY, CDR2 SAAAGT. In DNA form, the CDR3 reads TGTGCCAGCAGGTACGGTCTCACAGGGGGTGACTTCTCCTACAATGAGCAGTTCTTC. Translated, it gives CASRYGLTGGDFSYNEQFF.